This TCR beta chain stems from a study of response to subunit inactivated influenza vaccine. This clonotype appeared a few times. TCRdb fed the RT-PCR reads into MiXCR, producing one record per CDR3 protein. The sample consists of 400,000 to 650,000 distinct CDR3 sequences, approximately 7.8% of them appearing once. The CDR3 is 15 amino acids. Germline V lookup: CDR1 SGHRS, CDR2 YFSETQ. V lost 0 bases to trimming and J lost 0 bases, with 7 bases between them. The chain couples TRBV5-1 to TRBJ2-1; no definite D call. Sequences were derived from PBMCs from blood, sampled 23 to 25 months after vaccination. The TCR comes from a man aged 45 to 75 who received an inactivated influenza vaccine. The CDR3 region is CASSLEMHSYNEQFF. The CDR3 DNA is TGCGCCAGCAGCTTGGAGATGCACTCCTACAATGAGCAGTTCTTC. Combining the CDR3 with reference TRBV5-1 and TRBJ2-1 gives the whole variable domain KAGVTQTPRYLIKTRGQQVTLSCSPISGHRSVSWYQQTPGQGLQFLFEYFSETQRNKGNFPGRFSGRQFSNSRSEMNVSTLELGDSALYLCASSLEMHSYNEQFFGPGTRLTVL.